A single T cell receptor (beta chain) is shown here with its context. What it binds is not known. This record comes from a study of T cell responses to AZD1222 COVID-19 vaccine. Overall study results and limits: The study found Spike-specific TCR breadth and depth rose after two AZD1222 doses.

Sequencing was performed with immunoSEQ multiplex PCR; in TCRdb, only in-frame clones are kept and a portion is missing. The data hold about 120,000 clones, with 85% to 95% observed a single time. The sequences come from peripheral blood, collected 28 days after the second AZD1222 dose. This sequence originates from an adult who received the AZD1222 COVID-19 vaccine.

The CDR3 DNA follows: TGTGCCAGCAGTGGACAGTCGACTGAGCAGTTCTTC. It translates to CASSGQSTEQFF. V usage is TRBV2 and J usage is TRBJ2-1, with a possible D match to TRBD1 (5 bases). Trimming shortened V by 4 bases and J by 9 bases, and 10 bases separated the two germline ends. The CDR3 has 12 amino acids. Germline V CDR1 and CDR2: SNHLY, FYNNEI.